This TCR beta chain was recorded in a study of cytomegalovirus exposure and HLA in healthy donors. Study observations and caveats: With DRB1 most and HLA-C fewest, TCR association rates differed between HLA loci in a later analysis. Both high specificity and high sensitivity reportedly marked the classifier's diagnosis of cytomegalovirus status.

Amplification used 60 Vbeta primers and 13 Jbeta primers. Source study methods: About 11 million of the 60 million to 80 million unique TCR beta chains counted in a later analysis were shared. Clones were read by immunoSEQ multiplex PCR, and TCRdb kept only the in-frame ones, dropping some. That table furnishes V, J and clone size, whereas the DNA furnished D and trimming. The sample contains tens of thousands of clones, around 80% of which appear only once. A word on this clone: Its antigen is currently unknown.

The clonotype comes from a man between 35 and 55 years old in good health and CMV-seronegative. The sequenced material came from PBMCs.

For the CDR3, the DNA is TGTGCCAGCAGCCGTCCCGGGACAGGGGCCACTGAAGCTTTCTTT. Protein product: CASSRPGTGATEAFF. The chain joins TRBV14 to TRBJ1-1; 10 bases are a match to TRBD1. Trimming at V came to 4 bases and at J to 4 bases, leaving 6 bases not matched to a gene. The CDR3 has 15 residues. CDR1 and CDR2 from the germline V gene are SGHDN and FVKESK.